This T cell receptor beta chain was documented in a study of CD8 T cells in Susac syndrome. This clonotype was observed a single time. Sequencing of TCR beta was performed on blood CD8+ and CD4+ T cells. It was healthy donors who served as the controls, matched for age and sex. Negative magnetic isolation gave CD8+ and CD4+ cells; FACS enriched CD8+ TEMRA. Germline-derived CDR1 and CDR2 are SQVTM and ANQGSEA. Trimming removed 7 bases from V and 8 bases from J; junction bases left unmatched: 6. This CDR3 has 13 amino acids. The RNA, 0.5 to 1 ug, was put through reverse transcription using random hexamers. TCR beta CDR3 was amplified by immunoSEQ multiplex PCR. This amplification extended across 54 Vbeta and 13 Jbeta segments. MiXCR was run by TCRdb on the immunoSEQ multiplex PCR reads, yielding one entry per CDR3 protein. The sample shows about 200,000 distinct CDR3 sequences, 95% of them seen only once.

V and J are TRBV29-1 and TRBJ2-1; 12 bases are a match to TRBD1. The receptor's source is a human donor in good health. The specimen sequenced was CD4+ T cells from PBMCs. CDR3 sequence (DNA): TGCAGCGGGGACAGGGGGCTTATGGATGAGCAGTTCTTC. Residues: CSGDRGLMDEQFF.